The 22 T cell receptor beta chains listed next were all sequenced from one sample in a study of blood T cell repertoires in COVID-19. Profiled with immunoSEQ multiplex PCR; TCRdb holds only in-frame clones, not every one. The table includes fewer than 250,000 clones, over 75% detected once. Sequencing was performed on peripheral blood. Source of these receptors: a man in his fifties with acute or convalescent COVID-19.

The V call is TRBV30, the J call TRBJ1-3; 9 bases align to TRBD1. The CDR3 runs 17 residues. V gave up 7 bases and J gave up 4 bases; unmatched junction bases: 17. Germline V gene data show CDR1 as GTSNPN and CDR2 as SVGIG (reference sequence). Here the CDR3 DNA reads TGTGCCTTCAAACAGGGGGCTTCAGAGTCGAAGGGAAACACCATATATTTT. This gives the protein CAFKQGASESKGNTIYF.

This clone was seen more than once but under ten times. V and J are TRBV25-1 and TRBJ1-2; 8 bases map to TRBD1. Trimming at V came to 8 bases and at J to 3 bases, leaving 5 bases not matched to a gene. The length of the CDR3 is 13 residues. CDR1 is MGHDK and CDR2 is SYGVNS in the germline V gene. The CDR3 protein is CASRGQGDYGYTF. The CDR3 bases are TGTGCCAGCCGTGGACAGGGCGACTATGGCTACACCTTC.

This chain links TRBV7-8 with TRBJ1-2; 10 nucleotides line up with TRBD1. The CDR3 has 16 residues. CDR1 and CDR2 (germline): SGHVS, FQNEAQ. V trimming: 2 bases; J trimming: 3 bases; junction bases outside the gene matches: 6. In DNA, the CDR3 is TGTGCCAGCAGCTTAACTCGGACAGGGGGGGACTATGGCTACACCTTC. Residues: CASSLTRTGGDYGYTF.

The chain carries TRBV6-5 and TRBJ1-1, with 8 bases matching TRBD1. The germline V gene encodes CDR1 MNHEY and CDR2 SVGAGI. V was pared by 6 bases and J by 0 bases, with 3 bases of the junction left unmatched. The CDR3 totals 14 residues. The DNA for the CDR3 is TGTGCCAGCAGCGACAGGGGCCTGAACACTGAAGCTTTCTTT. This gives the protein CASSDRGLNTEAFF.

The chain employs TRBV29-1 and TRBJ1-5; 7 nucleotides agree with TRBD1. The germline CDR1 and CDR2 sequences are SQVTM and ANQGSEA. V shed 7 bases and J 2 bases; nucleotides not matched to a gene: 2. The CDR3 is made up of 12 amino acids. DNA of the CDR3: TGCAGCGCCGGACAGGGCAATCAGCCCCAGCATTTT. It codes for CSAGQGNQPQHF. The variable domain in full, completed from reference TRBV29-1 and TRBJ1-5, reads SAVISQKPSRDICQRGTSLTIQCQVDSQVTMMFWYRQQPGQSLTLIATANQGSEATYESGFVIDKFPISRPNLTFSTLTVSNMSPEDSSIYLCSAGQGNQPQHFGDGTRLSIL.

The V gene is TRBV6-5, the J gene TRBJ1-1, with 8 bases that match TRBD1. V gave up 8 bases and J gave up 4 bases; unmatched junction bases: 3. The CDR3 length is 12 residues. Germline CDR1 is MNHEY and CDR2 is SVGAGI. The CDR3 region is CASHRGGTEAFF. The CDR3 bases are TGTGCCAGCCACAGGGGGGGCACTGAAGCTTTCTTT.

This clone was seen only once. The rearrangement joins TRBV18 to TRBJ2-7, with D tentatively TRBD2 (5 bases). Trimming cost V 4 bases and J 4 bases, with 14 bases left between them. The V gene's germline CDR1 is KGHSH and CDR2 LQKENI. This CDR3 is 14 amino acids long. The CDR3 nucleotides read TGTGCCAGCTCACAGCCGGGAAACCCATACGAGCAGTACTTC. Encoded protein: CASSQPGNPYEQYF.

V gene TRBV5-1 combines with J gene TRBJ1-5; TRBD1 is a possible D gene (6 bases). The ends were cut back, 1 base at V and 3 bases at J, with 11 bases in the middle. The CDR3 length is 15 residues. Germline CDR1 is SGHRS and CDR2 is YFSETQ. CDR3 sequence reads: CASSLTTGPNQPQHF. The DNA for the CDR3 is TGCGCCAGCAGCTTGACGACAGGTCCCAATCAGCCCCAGCATTTT.

This clone was seen more than once but under ten times. The chain links TRBV30 to TRBJ1-6; possibly TRBD1 for D (5 bases). CDR1 GTSNPN and CDR2 SVGIG come from the germline V gene (reference sequence). Trimming pared 3 bases from V and 9 bases from J, leaving 12 bases between. This CDR3 has 13 amino acids. This CDR3 reads CAWRQAFRSPLHF. CDR3 nucleotides: TGTGCCTGGAGACAGGCCTTTCGTTCACCCCTCCACTTT.

The gene calls are TRBV5-6 and TRBJ1-4, with 8 positions matching TRBD1. The ends lost 4 bases at V and 8 bases at J; junction bases unmatched: 10. The CDR3 runs 15 residues. Looked up from germline, CDR1 is SGHDT and CDR2 is YYEEEE. The CDR3 region is CASSDTGTGGEKLFF. CDR3 bases: TGTGCCAGCAGCGATACCGGGACAGGTGGAGAAAAACTGTTTTTT. Full variable domain (remainder filled in from reference TRBV5-6 and TRBJ1-4): DAGVTQSPTHLIKTRGQQVTLRCSPKSGHDTVSWYQQALGQGPQFIFQYYEEEERQRGNFPDRFSGHQFPNYSSELNVNALLLGDSALYLCASSDTGTGGEKLFFGSGTQLSVL.

The chain combines TRBV5-6 with TRBJ2-2, with TRBD1 matching 7 bases. The CDR3 spans 17 residues. V was clipped by 1 base and J by 4 bases; unmatched bases: 10. CDR1 and CDR2 (germline): SGHDT, YYEEEE. The DNA of the CDR3 is TGTGCCAGCAGCTTGACGGGTACAGGGGTCTTCACCGGGGAGCTGTTTTTT. This gives the protein CASSLTGTGVFTGELFF.

The V call is TRBV2, the J call TRBJ2-7; 10 nucleotides line up with TRBD2. V lost 7 bases, J lost 5 bases, and 8 bases stayed unmatched. CDR1 and CDR2 (germline): SNHLY, FYNNEI. The CDR3 runs 14 residues. CDR3 region: CASTSRGTSDEQYF. Here the CDR3 DNA reads TGTGCCAGCACGAGCCGGGGGACTAGCGACGAGCAGTACTTC.

As regards this clone: Other DNA sequences in the same sample also yield this CDR3. The J gene is TRBJ2-5, the V gene TRBV19; TRBD2 is a possible D gene (6 bases). Germline CDR1 is LNHDA and CDR2 is SQIVND (reference sequence). The CDR3 sequence is 13 residues long. The V gene lost 3 bases and the J gene lost 4 bases, with 9 bases spanning the gap. CDR3 residues: CASSIRGTETQYF. CDR3 nucleotide sequence: TGTGCCAGTAGTATCCGGGGGACAGAGACCCAGTACTTC.

CDR3 protein: CAKDSPFNQPQHF. CDR3 nucleotides: TGTGCCAAGGACAGCCCTTTCAATCAGCCCCAGCATTTT. The chain carries TRBV5-4 and TRBJ1-5, with D tentatively TRBD1 (6 bases). The CDR3 contains 13 residues. Trimming removed 9 bases at V and 3 bases at J, with 13 bases between. In germline, CDR1 is SGHNT, CDR2 YYREEE (reference sequence).

The gene calls are TRBV19 and TRBJ1-2, with D perhaps TRBD1 (5 bases). The CDR3 has 14 amino acids. The germline gives CDR1 LNHDA, CDR2 SQIVND (reference sequence). Trimming stripped 6 bases from V and 3 bases from J, with 14 bases between. The CDR3 nucleotides read TGTGCCAGTAGAGACAGTCCTTTGGACTATGGCTACACCTTC. Its protein is CASRDSPLDYGYTF.

This clone was seen just once. V and J are TRBV28 and TRBJ1-1; D gene ambiguous. With 5 bases removed from V and 0 bases from J, the gap between germline ends came to 10 bases. The CDR3 is 14 amino acids. CDR1 and CDR2 from the germline V gene are MDHEN and SYDVKM. The CDR3 here is CASSIGGVNTEAFF. DNA of the CDR3: TGTGCCAGCAGTATCGGAGGAGTGAACACTGAAGCTTTCTTT.

With regard to this clone: The identical CDR3 is also encoded by other nucleotide sequences in the sample. The chain combines TRBV12-3 or TRBV12-4 with TRBJ1-2; the match to TRBD1 covers 9 bases. Trimming removed 3 bases from V and 6 bases from J; junction bases left unmatched: 2. This CDR3 is 13 amino acids long. Here the CDR3 reads CASSLGTGNGYTF. CDR3 DNA sequence: TGTGCCAGCAGTTTGGGGACAGGGAATGGCTACACCTTC.

The rearrangement links TRBV6-1 to TRBJ2-6; 11 bases match TRBD1. This CDR3 region has 16 residues. CDR1 MNHNS and CDR2 SASEGT come from the germline V gene. V lost 4 bases to trimming and J lost 4 bases; unmatched junction nucleotides: 3. The CDR3 DNA follows: TGTGCCAGCAGTGGGACAGGGGGCGCCGGGGCCAACGTCCTGACTTTC. This translates into CASSGTGGAGANVLTF.

This sequence joins TRBV6-5 and TRBJ1-4; D ambiguous. V was pared by 0 bases and J by 4 bases, with 6 bases between. The CDR3 loop spans 14 amino acids. Germline CDR1 is MNHEY and CDR2 is SVGAGI. The CDR3 loop is CASSYSGSNEKLFF. CDR3 nucleotide sequence: TGTGCCAGCAGTTACTCCGGGAGTAATGAAAAACTGTTTTTT.

This chain links TRBV27 with TRBJ1-1; 10 positions agree with TRBD1. The CDR3 covers 14 residues. Germline V CDR1 and CDR2: MNHEY, SMNVEV (reference sequence). After removal of 1 base from V and 6 bases from J, the junction contained 2 bases not matched to a gene. CDR3 sequence: CASSLWDRGPEAFF. DNA of the CDR3: TGTGCCAGCAGTTTATGGGACAGGGGACCTGAAGCTTTCTTT.

This chain joins TRBV6-5 and TRBJ2-2; 7 bases map to TRBD2. Trimming cost V 0 bases and J 3 bases; bases outside gene matches: 1. CDR1 and CDR2 from the germline V gene are MNHEY and SVGAGI. The CDR3 totals 15 residues. The CDR3 sequence: CASSYSGGYTGELFF. The CDR3 region has the DNA TGTGCCAGCAGTTACTCGGGGGGGTACACCGGGGAGCTGTTTTTT.

Only a few counts were recorded for this clone. This chain links TRBV19 with TRBJ1-2; D gene ambiguous. Trimming pared 6 bases from V and 2 bases from J, leaving 13 bases between. Germline V gene data show CDR1 as LNHDA and CDR2 as SQIVND (reference sequence). The CDR3 length is 14 residues. CDR3 nucleotide sequence: TGTGCCAGTAGCCGCCCGTCCTACAACTATGGCTACACCTTC. It is translated as CASSRPSYNYGYTF.